This record looks at one TCR beta chain sequence and its context. The sample comes from a study of radiation and T cells in renal cell carcinoma. Profiled with immunoSEQ multiplex PCR; TCRdb holds only in-frame clones, not every one. The sample contains about 58,000 clones, around 81% of which appear only once. Time point meaning: blood 2 weeks post-SBRT. Treatment in this sample: 15 Gy SBRT to primary tumor, nephrectomy 4 weeks later. Germline CDR1 and CDR2: SGHTA and FQGNSA. V shed 0 bases, J shed 3 bases, and the junction held 1 base outside the gene matches. The CDR3 totals 15 residues. V is TRBV7-2 and J is TRBJ2-2; 7 bases map to TRBD1. This specimen was blood, taken from a patient whose treatment included radiotherapy and nephrectomy. The TCR sequence derives from a man aged 55-75 years with renal cell carcinoma. The CDR3 region has the DNA TGTGCCAGCAGCTTAGCCGGGACAGACACCGGGGAGCTGTTTTTT. This codes for CASSLAGTDTGELFF.